This T cell receptor beta chain was identified during a study of metastatic and nonmetastatic thyroid tumors. Study information: Samples came from malignant and benign thyroid patients, and repertoires were compared across blood and tumor or nodule tissue. The study, taken as a whole, reports: Malignant tumors reportedly showed significantly higher TCR beta diversity than benign nodules in both blood and tumor.

Patients underwent thyroid surgery, and none had received any treatment before it. Germline CDR1 SGHAT, CDR2 FQDESV (reference sequence). This CDR3 contains 15 residues. Between the trimmed V and J ends, which lost 0 bases and 0 bases, there was a span of 6 bases. Original data processing: A distant-metastasis classifier for papillary thyroid cancer was built using CDR3 differences across clinicopathological groups. TCRdb ran MiXCR on the PCR reads. The V and J calls come from TCRdb's annotation, not from the publication. Of 4,500 or so clones listed, approximately 32% were seen once; the top ten hold roughly 18%. Points on this clone: Its target is unknown.

Material: adjacent normal tissue. This chain uses TRBV11-1 with TRBJ1-3; TRBD1 might be the D (5 bases). The receptor was isolated from a female donor with papillary thyroid cancer or a benign thyroid nodule (not recorded which). Some clones in this sample may be carry-over from other donors' samples. CDR3 DNA sequence: TGTGCCAGCAGCTTAGCCGGGGCCTCTGGAAACACCATATATTTT. Encoded protein: CASSLAGASGNTIYF.